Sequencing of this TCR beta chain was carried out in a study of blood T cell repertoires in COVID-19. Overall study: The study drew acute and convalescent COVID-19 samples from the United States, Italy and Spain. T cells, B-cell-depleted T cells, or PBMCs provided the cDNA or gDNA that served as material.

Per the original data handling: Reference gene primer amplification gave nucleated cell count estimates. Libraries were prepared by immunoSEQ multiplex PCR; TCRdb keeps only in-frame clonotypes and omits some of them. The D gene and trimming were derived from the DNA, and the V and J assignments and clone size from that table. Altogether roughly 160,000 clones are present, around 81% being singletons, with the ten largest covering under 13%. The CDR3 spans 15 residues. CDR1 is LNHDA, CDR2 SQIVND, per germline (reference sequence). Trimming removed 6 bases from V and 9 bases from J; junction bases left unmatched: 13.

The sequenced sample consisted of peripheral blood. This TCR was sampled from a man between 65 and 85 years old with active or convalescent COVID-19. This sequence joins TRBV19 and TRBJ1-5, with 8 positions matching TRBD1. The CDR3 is CASRRDRGDDRPQHF. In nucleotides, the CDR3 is TGTGCCAGTAGGAGAGACAGGGGCGACGATCGGCCCCAGCATTTT.